This is a list of T cell receptor beta chains from one sample in a study of OX40 agonist ivuxolimab in advanced cancers. Libraries were prepared by immunoSEQ multiplex PCR; TCRdb keeps only in-frame clonotypes and omits some of them. The sample has 90,000 or so clones, 80% to 95% seen once; the top ten hold 3% to 4%. Sequencing used CD4+ or CD8+ T cells sorted from blood, obtained in a trial of the OX40 agonist ivuxolimab. The receptors shown here come from an adult with an advanced solid tumor such as melanoma, head and neck, liver or kidney cancer. CDR3s include the opening cysteine and the closing phenylalanine or tryptophan. D genes are given only for firm matches. Expanded clones are given a class, and other clones once, few, many or no size at all.

>TRBJ2-7|TRBV27|NA|TRBD2
CASSLSGGRAYYEQYF
TGTGCCAGCAGTTTATCGGGGGGGAGGGCTTACTACGAGCAGTACTTC
>TRBJ2-2|TRBV6-1|NA|NA
CASSVLKYHTGELFF
TGTGCCAGCAGTGTATTGAAATACCACACCGGGGAGCTGTTTTTT
>TRBJ2-7|TRBV13|NA|NA
CASSPSGARSYEQYF
TGTGCCAGCAGCCCCTCAGGGGCGAGGAGCTACGAGCAGTACTTC
>TRBJ2-1|TRBV13|NA|NA
CASSYLSYNEQFF
TGTGCCAGCAGCTACCTCTCCTACAATGAGCAGTTCTTC
>TRBJ1-3|TRBV2|NA|NA
CASRIGNTIYF
TGTGCCAGCAGGATCGGAAACACCATATATTTT
>TRBJ1-2|TRBV5-1|once|NA
CASSLGEIIYGYTF
TGCGCCAGCAGCTTGGGAGAGATCATTTATGGCTACACCTTC
>TRBJ1-2|TRBV15|NA|NA
CATSREEANHYGYTF
TGTGCCACCAGCAGAGAGGAGGCCAACCACTATGGCTACACCTTC
>TRBJ1-5|TRBV19|NA|NA
CASSIDGGLSNQPQHF
TGTGCCAGTAGTATAGACGGCGGACTCAGCAATCAGCCCCAGCATTTT
>TRBJ2-3|TRBV27|NA|NA
CASSLFGGTDTQYF
TGTGCCAGCAGTTTATTTGGAGGCACAGATACGCAGTATTTT
>TRBJ2-7|TRBV9|NA|TRBD2
CASSVRVSGRAAKGIDEQYF
TGTGCCAGCAGCGTTAGGGTTAGCGGGAGGGCCGCAAAGGGTATAGACGAGCAGTACTTC
>TRBJ2-7|TRBV4-2|once|NA
CASSLFAGEQYF
TGTGCCAGCAGCCTATTCGCGGGCGAGCAGTACTTC
>TRBJ1-2|TRBV29-1|NA|TRBD1
CSVEAGTALYGYTF
TGCAGCGTTGAAGCCGGGACAGCATTATATGGCTACACCTTC
>TRBJ1-2|TRBV4-3|NA|NA
CASSHGTGAGGGYTF
TGCGCCAGCAGCCACGGGACGGGGGCCGGCGGGGGCTACACCTTC
>TRBJ2-1|TRBV10-2|NA|NA
CASSYKPGGGNEQFF
TGCGCCAGCAGCTACAAACCGGGGGGCGGGAATGAGCAGTTCTTC
>TRBJ1-2|TRBV4-3|NA|TRBD1
CASSQGTGRWGYTF
TGCGCCAGCAGCCAAGGGACAGGCCGATGGGGCTACACCTTC
>TRBJ2-1|TRBV4-3|NA|NA
CASSQDRDEQFF
TGCGCCAGCAGCCAAGACCGAGATGAGCAGTTCTTC
>TRBJ2-7|TRBV7-9|NA|TRBD2
CASSYLAGGTYEQYF
TGTGCCAGCTCCTATTTAGCGGGAGGAACCTACGAGCAGTACTTC
>TRBJ2-3|TRBV7-6|NA|NA
CASSLALGTTDTQYF
TGTGCCAGCAGCTTAGCTCTCGGGACGACAGATACGCAGTATTTT
>TRBJ1-1|TRBV27|NA|NA
CASSLGSNTEAFF
TGTGCCAGCAGTTTAGGTTCGAACACTGAAGCTTTCTTT
>TRBJ1-6|TRBV10-1|NA|NA
CASSERGGSSIMGALHF
TGCGCCAGCAGTGAGAGGGGGGGGAGCTCTATAATGGGAGCCCTCCACTTT
>TRBJ1-4|TRBV11-3|NA|NA
CASSLPPDVAVF
TGTGCCAGCAGCTTACCCCCCGATGTGGCCGTCTTT
>TRBJ2-7|TRBV6-1|NA|NA
CASSDTSYEQYF
TGTGCCAGCAGTGACACCTCCTACGAGCAGTACTTC
>TRBJ2-7|TRBV19|NA|NA
CASGEGSYEQYF
TGTGCCAGTGGAGAGGGGTCCTACGAGCAGTACTTC
>TRBJ2-5|TRBV21-1|NA|NA
CASSKSPLDWEETQYF
TGTGCCAGCAGCAAAAGCCCCCTAGACTGGGAAGAGACCCAGTACTTC
>TRBJ1-2|TRBV14|few|NA
CASSQGTLDGYTF
TGTGCCAGCAGCCAAGGGACCCTGGATGGCTACACCTTC
>TRBJ2-5|TRBV5-1|NA|NA
CASSPTTGWHQETQYF
TGCGCCAGCAGCCCTACGACAGGCTGGCACCAAGAGACCCAGTACTTC
>TRBJ1-2|TRBV27|NA|TRBD1
CASSLRRQGANYGYTF
TGTGCCAGCAGTTTACGGCGACAGGGGGCAAACTATGGCTACACCTTC
>TRBJ2-5|TRBV10-3|NA|NA
CAISESPLGIQETQYF
TGTGCCATCAGTGAGTCCCCCTTGGGGATCCAAGAGACCCAGTACTTC
>TRBJ1-1|TRBV5-1|NA|NA
CASSLTGTHKKNTEAFF
TGCGCCAGCAGCTTGACCGGGACCCACAAAAAGAACACTGAAGCTTTCTTT
>TRBJ2-7|TRBV9|NA|TRBD1
CASSVGTGGFRYEQYF
TGTGCCAGCAGCGTCGGGACAGGGGGCTTCAGGTACGAGCAGTACTTC
>TRBJ2-7|TRBV9|NA|NA
CASSVAGRDYEQYF
TGTGCCAGCAGCGTCGCCGGCAGGGACTACGAGCAGTACTTC
>TRBJ2-3|TRBV5-1|NA|NA
CASSLLEADTQYF
TGCGCCAGCAGCCTCCTGGAAGCAGATACGCAGTATTTT
>TRBJ1-2|TRBV9|NA|TRBD1
CASSVESGGGYGYTF
TGTGCCAGCAGCGTAGAATCAGGGGGCGGTTATGGCTACACCTTC
>TRBJ2-3|TRBV9|once|NA
CASSPLGGSTDTQYF
TGTGCCAGCAGCCCCTTAGGGGGGAGCACAGATACGCAGTATTTT
>TRBJ2-5|TRBV9|NA|NA
CASSERGRETQYF
TGTGCCAGCAGCGAGAGGGGCCGAGAGACCCAGTACTTC
>TRBJ2-7|TRBV30|NA|NA
CAWRAGSGYYEQYF
TGTGCCTGGAGGGCTGGGAGCGGTTACTACGAGCAGTACTTC
>TRBJ1-1|TRBV19|NA|NA
CASSGRAMNTEAFF
TGTGCCAGTAGTGGCAGGGCGATGAACACTGAAGCTTTCTTT